This T cell receptor beta chain came from a study of blood T cell repertoires in COVID-19. Study summary: Sites across the United States, Italy and Spain contributed samples from acute and convalescent COVID-19. The analysed material was cDNA or gDNA that came from T cells, B-cell-depleted T cells, or PBMCs.

V was trimmed by 5 bases and J by 2 bases, leaving 12 bases between them. The CDR3 extends over 14 amino acids. Germline-derived CDR1 and CDR2 are SEHNR and FQNEAQ (reference sequence). Authors' processing steps: Reference gene primer amplification in the assay estimated nucleated cell counts. Some clones are missing from TCRdb's copy, which holds only in-frame ones; the method was immunoSEQ multiplex PCR. V, J and clone size are taken as reported in that table, and D and trimming were inferred from the DNA itself. The table lists approximately 84,000 clones, 85% to 90% of them singletons. This rearrangement joins TRBV7-9 to TRBJ1-2; D remains ambiguous. Material: peripheral blood. The receptor comes from a human donor with active COVID-19. The donor label of this sample is uncertain. The CDR3 nucleotides are TGTGCCAGCAGCCCGTCGCGCGGGAACTATGGCTACACCTTC. It yields the protein CASSPSRGNYGYTF.